This passage covers 15 T cell receptor beta chains from one sample sequenced in a study of CD8+ T cells in alopecia areata. Stated treatment: oral pan-JAK inhibitor, 5-10 mg twice daily. RNA, once extracted, was reverse transcribed into cDNA for use as the sequencing template. Profiled with immunoSEQ multiplex PCR; TCRdb holds only in-frame clones, not every one. The repertoire has nearly 110,000 clones, about 83% of them found once; the top ten carry about 24%. Sequencing was performed on CD8+ T cells sorted from blood, taken at week 24, from a patient treated with tofacitinib. The receptors here all came from a human donor with alopecia areata.

The chain links TRBV10-3 to TRBJ2-7, with 9 positions matching TRBD1. V lost 2 bases and J lost 5; bases outside the gene matches: 10. Germline loops: CDR1 ENHRY, CDR2 SYGVKD. CDR3 length equals 16 residues. The CDR3 loop reads CAISEPPRDRGDEQYF. CDR3 bases: TGTGCCATCAGTGAGCCCCCTCGAGACAGGGGGGACGAGCAGTACTTC.

V gene TRBV5-1 combines with J gene TRBJ1-1; D call uncertain. Trimming cost V 2 bases and J 1 base, with 6 bases left between them. This CDR3 has 13 residues. The germline gives CDR1 SGHRS, CDR2 YFSETQ. The DNA for the CDR3 is TGCGCCAGCAGCTTAACAGCGAACACTGAAGCTTTCTTT. It is translated as CASSLTANTEAFF.

The V call is TRBV19, the J call TRBJ1-2, with D hard to call. V was clipped by 1 base and J by 3 bases, with 15 bases between them. Looked up from germline, CDR1 is LNHDA and CDR2 is SQIVND (reference sequence). CDR3 length: 16 amino acids. The CDR3 DNA sequence: TGTGCCAGTAGTATAGCACCCTCGGGGTCTGACTATGGCTACACCTTC. This translates into CASSIAPSGSDYGYTF.

The sample holds one count of this clone. The genes are TRBV7-8 and TRBJ2-5; D is undetermined. V lost 1 base and J lost 3, with 15 bases in between. Germline V gives CDR1 SGHVS, CDR2 FQNEAQ. The CDR3 is 16 residues long. The CDR3 coding sequence is TGTGCCAGCAGCTTAGTATCTCTCGGCAGCGAAGAGACCCAGTACTTC. Translated, it gives CASSLVSLGSEETQYF.

This clone has a handful of counts. The chain is built from TRBV4-3 and TRBJ2-1, with 9 positions matching TRBD1. The CDR3 has 19 residues. Germline lookup yields CDR1 LGHNA and CDR2 YSLEER. Trimming cost V 0 bases and J 5 bases; bases outside gene matches: 14. Here the CDR3 reads CASSQEIGTGQGSNNEQFF. In DNA, the CDR3 is TGCGCCAGCAGCCAAGAAATAGGTACGGGACAGGGTTCCAACAATGAGCAGTTCTTC.

This clone came up once. The chain carries TRBV5-6 and TRBJ1-5; D gene unclear. The CDR3 is 13 residues long. Germline V gene data show CDR1 as SGHDT and CDR2 as YYEEEE. V was shortened by 2 bases and J by 2 bases, with 5 bases between the two germline ends. CDR3 sequence: CASSFGGNQPQHF. CDR3 bases: TGTGCCAGCAGCTTCGGTGGCAATCAGCCCCAGCATTTT.

V gene TRBV7-9 combines with J gene TRBJ1-2, with D uncertain. Per germline, CDR1 SEHNR and CDR2 FQNEAQ (reference sequence). The germline V and J ends were trimmed by 1 base and 9 bases, with 9 bases remaining between them. The length of the CDR3 is 12 residues. CDR3 amino acids: CASSLDIASYTF. CDR3 sequence (DNA): TGTGCCAGCAGCTTAGACATAGCTAGCTACACCTTC.

V gene TRBV7-9 combines with J gene TRBJ2-2; D is uncertain. Trimming cost V 5 bases and J 5 bases, with 15 bases left between them. This CDR3 contains 15 residues. CDR1 and CDR2 (germline): SEHNR, FQNEAQ (reference sequence). The CDR3 region is CASSLSGWQTGELFF. The CDR3 DNA reads as TGTGCCAGCAGCCTCTCGGGCTGGCAAACCGGGGAGCTGTTTTTT.

The rearrangement joins TRBV20-1 to TRBJ2-7; D not certain. In germline, CDR1 is DFQATT, CDR2 SNEGSKA (reference sequence). V gave up 3 bases and J gave up 3 bases, with 6 bases separating them. This CDR3 comprises 11 residues. CDR3 DNA: TGCAGTGCTAGCAAGTTCTACGAGCAGTACTTC. It encodes CSASKFYEQYF.

This rearrangement joins TRBV5-1 to TRBJ2-1; the D gene is possibly TRBD2 (6 bases). Germline loops: CDR1 SGHRS, CDR2 YFSETQ. CDR3 length: 14 amino acids. V gave up 2 bases and J gave up 10 bases, with 16 bases separating them. The CDR3 bases are TGCGCCAGCAGCTTCGGTAGCGGACCGGGGGAGCAGTTCTTC. Translating gives CASSFGSGPGEQFF.

V and J are TRBV5-1 and TRBJ2-3, with D perhaps given as TRBD1 or TRBD2 (5 bases each). The V end was cut by 4 bases, the J end by 0 bases, with 12 bases between. Per the germline V gene, CDR1 is SGHRS and CDR2 is YFSETQ. The CDR3 runs to 15 residues. This CDR3 reads CASSLRDGSTDTQYF. DNA for the CDR3: TGCGCCAGCAGCCTCCGGGACGGAAGCACAGATACGCAGTATTTT. Supplemented by reference TRBV5-1 and TRBJ2-3, the full variable domain reads KAGVTQTPRYLIKTRGQQVTLSCSPISGHRSVSWYQQTPGQGLQFLFEYFSETQRNKGNFPGRFSGRQFSNSRSEMNVSTLELGDSALYLCASSLRDGSTDTQYFGPGTRLTVL.

The chain links TRBV10-2 to TRBJ2-7, with D possibly TRBD1 on 6 matching bases. The CDR3 loop spans 14 amino acids. The V gene lost 7 bases and the J gene lost 3 bases, with 16 bases spanning the gap. Per the germline V gene, CDR1 is WSHSY and CDR2 is SAAADI. CDR3 protein: CASTPSGQGYEQYF. DNA for the CDR3: TGCGCCAGCACCCCTTCGGGACAAGGCTACGAGCAGTACTTC.

In nucleotides, the CDR3 is TGTGCCAGCAGCTTACAACTAGCGAAAGAGACCCAGTACTTC. Encoded protein: CASSLQLAKETQYF. The J gene is TRBJ2-5, the V gene TRBV13; 7 nucleotides line up with TRBD2. V shed 2 bases and J 3 bases; nucleotides not matched to a gene: 3. There are 14 residues in the CDR3. Germline-derived CDR1 and CDR2 are PRHDT and FYEKMQ (reference sequence).

The CDR3 region has the DNA TGCAGCGCCGCAGCCGGGCAGGGTGGAACTGAAGCTTTCTTT. As protein: CSAAAGQGGTEAFF. The chain employs TRBV29-1 and TRBJ1-1, with a weak D call TRBD1 (5 bases). The CDR3 is 14 amino acids. V lost 7 bases, J lost 5 bases, and 20 bases lay in between. Germline-derived CDR1 and CDR2 are SQVTM and ANQGSEA.

The rearrangement joins TRBV5-6 to TRBJ2-3; either TRBD1 or TRBD2 may fit D (5 bases each). The CDR3 sequence is 15 residues long. V gave up 3 bases and J gave up 6 bases, with 17 bases separating them. The germline V gene has CDR1 SGHDT and CDR2 YYEEEE. CDR3 in DNA: TGTGCCAGCAGCTCGGGGACCTTCATGGGGGATACGCAGTATTTT. It encodes CASSSGTFMGDTQYF.